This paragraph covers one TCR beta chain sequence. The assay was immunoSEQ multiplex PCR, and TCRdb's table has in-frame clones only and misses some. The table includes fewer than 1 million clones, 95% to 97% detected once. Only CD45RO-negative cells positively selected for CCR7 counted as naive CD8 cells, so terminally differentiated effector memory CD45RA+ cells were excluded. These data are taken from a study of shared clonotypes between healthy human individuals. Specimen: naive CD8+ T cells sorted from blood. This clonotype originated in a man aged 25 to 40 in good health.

CDR3 protein: CASSLDRGHQPQHF. The DNA for the CDR3 is TGTGCCAGCAGTTTGGACAGGGGACATCAGCCCCAGCATTTT. The chain couples TRBV27 to TRBJ1-5; 9 positions match TRBD1. This CDR3 spans 14 amino acids. The germline V gene encodes CDR1 MNHEY and CDR2 SMNVEV (reference sequence). V trimming: 3 bases; J trimming: 5 bases; junction bases outside the gene matches: 2.